The 24 T cell receptor beta chains presented below share a single source sample, sequenced in a study of cytomegalovirus exposure and HLA in healthy donors. Primers: 60 Vbeta forward and 13 Jbeta reverse. Clones were read by immunoSEQ multiplex PCR, and TCRdb kept only the in-frame ones, dropping some. The sample shows roughly 150,000 clones, approximately 80% of them seen only once. The sample comprised PBMCs. These receptor sequences come from a male donor in good health and CMV-seronegative.

The genes are TRBV15 and TRBJ2-3; no clear D gene. Germline V lookup: CDR1 LNHNV, CDR2 YYDKDF (reference sequence). Trimming pared 0 bases from V and 4 bases from J, leaving 5 bases between. The CDR3 is 13 residues long. CDR3 coding DNA: TGTGCCACCAGCAGAGATATAGCAGATACGCAGTATTTT. It is translated as CATSRDIADTQYF.

This rearrangement joins TRBV27 to TRBJ2-4, with TRBD2 as a possible D gene (6 bases). Germline V lookup: CDR1 MNHEY, CDR2 SMNVEV (reference sequence). With 4 bases removed from V and 7 bases from J, the gap between germline ends came to 17 bases. This CDR3 has 15 residues. CDR3 protein: CASSSYPPGSNIQYF. CDR3 coding DNA: TGTGCCAGCAGTTCCTACCCCCCCGGGAGTAACATTCAGTACTTC.

This CDR3 is CASSDRGTGGDEQYF. As DNA, the CDR3 is TGTGCCAGCAGTGATCGAGGGACAGGGGGCGACGAGCAGTACTTC. This chain uses TRBV2 with TRBJ2-7, with 12 bases matching TRBD1. J gave up 5 bases and V 3 bases, and 5 bases lay outside the gene matches. The CDR3 has 15 residues. The V gene's germline CDR1 is SNHLY and CDR2 FYNNEI.

The chain is built from TRBV7-9 and TRBJ2-2; TRBD2 matches 9 bases. The germline V gene encodes CDR1 SEHNR and CDR2 FQNEAQ (reference sequence). The CDR3 is 16 residues long. V was pared by 3 bases and J by 6 bases, with 8 bases of the junction left unmatched. CDR3 loop: CASSLQASGTSGELFF. The DNA for the CDR3 is TGTGCCAGCAGCTTGCAGGCTAGCGGGACGTCCGGGGAGCTGTTTTTT. The complete variable domain, with remaining parts taken from reference TRBV7-9 and TRBJ2-2, reads DTGVSQNPRHKITKRGQNVTFRCDPISEHNRLYWYRQTLGQGPEFLTYFQNEAQLEKSRLLSDRFSAERPKGSFSTLEIQRTEQGDSAMYLCASSLQASGTSGELFFGEGSRLTVL.

The chain combines TRBV19 with TRBJ2-7, with TRBD2 identical over 8 bases. The ends lost 3 bases at V and 0 bases at J; junction bases unmatched: 10. CDR3 length: 17 residues. Germline loops: CDR1 LNHDA, CDR2 SQIVND (reference sequence). The CDR3 region is CASSIGLLAESSYEQYF. The CDR3 DNA reads TGTGCCAGTAGTATTGGTTTACTAGCGGAGAGCTCCTACGAGCAGTACTTC.

The chain carries TRBV2 and TRBJ1-2; 7 nucleotides match TRBD1. The CDR3 consists of 16 residues. With V trimmed by 6 bases and J by 0 bases, 10 bases remained unmatched. The germline V gene has CDR1 SNHLY and CDR2 FYNNEI. CDR3 coding DNA: TGTGCCAGCAGCAACAGGGGCCTAGGGTCTAACTATGGCTACACCTTC. It specifies CASSNRGLGSNYGYTF.

V gene TRBV28 combines with J gene TRBJ1-6, with TRBD1 matching over 8 bases. Germline CDR1 reads MDHEN; CDR2 reads SYDVKM. The CDR3 consists of 15 residues. The J segment lost 3 bases and the V segment lost 5 bases, leaving 3 bases of the junction unmatched. The chain's CDR3 is CASSPGQGYNSPLHF. CDR3 sequence (DNA): TGTGCCAGCAGTCCCGGACAGGGCTATAATTCACCCCTCCACTTT.

The rearrangement links TRBV5-4 to TRBJ2-1; tentatively, D is TRBD1 (5 bases). From germline, CDR1 is SGHNT and CDR2 YYREEE (reference sequence). Trimming took off 2 bases at V and 6 bases at J, with 15 bases between the two ends. There are 15 residues in the CDR3. The CDR3 sequence: CASSFPGPGPNEQFF. The CDR3 nucleotides read TGTGCCAGCAGCTTCCCCGGTCCAGGGCCCAATGAGCAGTTCTTC.

CDR3 bases: TGTGCCAGTAGTCCCTCCTCCGGGACAGTAGGAAACACCATATATTTT. Protein product: CASSPSSGTVGNTIYF. The rearrangement joins TRBV19 to TRBJ1-3; 7 bases match TRBD1. There are 16 residues in the CDR3. V shed 5 bases, J shed 4 bases, and the junction held 11 bases outside the gene matches. Germline V gene lookup returns CDR1 LNHDA and CDR2 SQIVND (reference sequence).

The gene calls are TRBV27 and TRBJ2-7; no clear D gene. Per the germline V gene, CDR1 is MNHEY and CDR2 is SMNVEV (reference sequence). V was cut by 2 bases and J by 3 bases, with 8 bases left in between. This CDR3 is built from 13 residues. CDR3: CASSLKSVYEQYF. CDR3 DNA: TGTGCCAGCAGTTTAAAATCAGTCTACGAGCAGTACTTC.

The chain is built from TRBV5-1 and TRBJ2-6; D is perhaps TRBD2 (6 bases). CDR1 SGHRS and CDR2 YFSETQ come from the germline V gene. The CDR3 length is 16 residues. V dropped 4 bases and J dropped 1 base, with 12 bases sitting between them. For the CDR3, the DNA is TGCGCCAGCAGCGGGGGGACGGAGTCTGGGGCCAACGTCCTGACTTTC. This encodes CASSGGTESGANVLTF. The whole variable domain, filled in from reference TRBV5-1 and TRBJ2-6, reads KAGVTQTPRYLIKTRGQQVTLSCSPISGHRSVSWYQQTPGQGLQFLFEYFSETQRNKGNFPGRFSGRQFSNSRSEMNVSTLELGDSALYLCASSGGTESGANVLTFGAGSRLTVL.

The gene calls are TRBV29-1 and TRBJ2-5; 11 positions match TRBD2. Germline CDR1 reads SQVTM; CDR2 reads ANQGSEA. Trimming at V came to 6 bases and at J to 5 bases, leaving 11 bases not matched to a gene. CDR3 length: 15 amino acids. CDR3 DNA: TGCAGCGTGGGACAGGTGACTAGCGGGGTGGAGACCCAGTACTTC. The encoded protein is CSVGQVTSGVETQYF.

J is TRBJ1-5 and V is TRBV27; D perhaps matches TRBD1 (6 bases). CDR3 length equals 15 residues. Trimming pared 6 bases from V and 3 bases from J, leaving 15 bases between. Germline V gives CDR1 MNHEY, CDR2 SMNVEV (reference sequence). The CDR3 bases are TGTGCCAGCAGACCGACAGGAATTTTCAATCAGCCCCAGCATTTT. This gives the protein CASRPTGIFNQPQHF.

The genes are TRBV28 and TRBJ1-4; tentative D call: TRBD1 (5 bases). There are 11 residues in the CDR3. Deletions cut 5 bases from V and 14 bases from J, with 12 bases between. Germline CDR1 is MDHEN and CDR2 is SYDVKM. The CDR3 loop reads CASSGRGSLFF. The CDR3 coding sequence is TGTGCCAGCAGTGGACGGGGGAGTCTGTTTTTT.

The J gene is TRBJ2-5, the V gene TRBV2; 9 bases line up with TRBD2. The CDR3 has 14 residues. Germline V gives CDR1 SNHLY, CDR2 FYNNEI. V lost 6 bases, J lost 5 bases, and 7 bases stayed unmatched. The CDR3 spells CASRFSAGGETQYF. The DNA for the CDR3 is TGTGCCAGCAGGTTCTCTGCGGGAGGGGAGACCCAGTACTTC. The whole variable domain, filled in from reference TRBV2 and TRBJ2-5, reads EPEVTQTPSHQVTQMGQEVILRCVPISNHLYFYWYRQILGQKVEFLVSFYNNEISEKSEIFDDQFSVERPDGSNFTLKIRSTKLEDSAMYFCASRFSAGGETQYFGPGTRLLVL.

This chain joins TRBV4-3 and TRBJ1-2; 7 positions match TRBD1. The J segment lost 0 bases and the V segment lost 0 bases, leaving 1 base of the junction unmatched. There are 15 residues in the CDR3. Germline lookup yields CDR1 LGHNA and CDR2 YSLEER. Here the CDR3 reads CASSQDTGANYGYTF. In nucleotides, the CDR3 is TGCGCCAGCAGCCAAGATACAGGGGCTAACTATGGCTACACCTTC.

CDR3 nucleotides: TGTGCCAGCTCACGACAGGGGGCTGATCAGCCCCAGCATTTT. It codes for CASSRQGADQPQHF. This sequence joins TRBV18 and TRBJ1-5; 10 positions match TRBD1. Per the germline V gene, CDR1 is KGHSH and CDR2 is LQKENI. Trimming removed 4 bases from V and 5 bases from J; junction bases left unmatched: 2. CDR3 length: 14 amino acids.

This chain uses TRBV6-5 with TRBJ2-3, with TRBD1 matching over 8 bases. The CDR3 is 13 amino acids. Trimming cost V 5 bases and J 5 bases; bases outside gene matches: 3. CDR1 and CDR2 (germline): MNHEY, SVGAGI. The CDR3 here is CASSRTGKDTQYF. The CDR3 DNA is TGTGCCAGCAGTAGGACAGGGAAAGATACGCAGTATTTT.

This clone was observed a handful of times. The chain uses TRBV20-1 and TRBJ2-5, with D maybe TRBD2 (6 bases). The germline V and J ends were trimmed by 5 bases and 3 bases, with 7 bases remaining between them. Germline CDR1 is DFQATT and CDR2 is SNEGSKA (reference sequence). CDR3 size: 11 residues. The CDR3 nucleotides read TGCAGTGCTTCTAGCGAAGAGACCCAGTACTTC. Protein sequence: CSASSEETQYF.

This clone appeared a few times. The chain uses TRBV19 and TRBJ1-1; perhaps TRBD1 as D (6 bases). This CDR3 contains 16 residues. Trimming left V 2 bases short and J 1 base short, with 14 bases between. Germline V gene data show CDR1 as LNHDA and CDR2 as SQIVND (reference sequence). CDR3 in DNA: TGTGCCAGTAGTATAAGCGGGGGGGGGCAGAACACTGAAGCTTTCTTT. Residues: CASSISGGGQNTEAFF.

The chain is built from TRBV6-6 and TRBJ2-1; TRBD2 aligns across 12 bases. Germline CDR1 reads MNHNY; CDR2 reads SVGAGI (reference sequence). The trim removed 4 bases at V and 9 bases at J, leaving 4 bases unmatched. This CDR3 has 14 residues. The CDR3 coding sequence is TGTGCCAGCAGTTCTACTAGCGGGAGGTCTGAGCAGTTCTTC. This sequence encodes CASSSTSGRSEQFF.

The chain couples TRBV6-5 to TRBJ2-7, with 7 bases aligning to TRBD1. Germline V CDR1 and CDR2: MNHEY, SVGAGI. After removal of 6 bases from V and 0 bases from J, the junction contained 5 bases not matched to a gene. CDR3 length: 14 residues. The CDR3 DNA follows: TGTGCCAGCAGGCCGGGACAGAGCTCCTACGAGCAGTACTTC. As protein: CASRPGQSSYEQYF.

The J gene is TRBJ2-5, the V gene TRBV7-9; a weak D match, TRBD2 (6 bases). V lost 1 base and J 2 bases, leaving 11 bases between the germline ends. The CDR3 spans 15 residues. CDR1 SEHNR and CDR2 FQNEAQ come from the germline V gene (reference sequence). The CDR3 spells CASSLGRAGQETQYF. As DNA, the CDR3 is TGTGCCAGCAGCTTAGGGAGGGCAGGGCAAGAGACCCAGTACTTC.

The chain combines TRBV5-4 with TRBJ1-1, with TRBD1 matching 11 bases. Germline values: CDR1 SGHNT, CDR2 YYREEE (reference sequence). V trimming: 5 bases; J trimming: 7 bases; junction bases outside the gene matches: 10. This CDR3 has 15 residues. The CDR3 DNA reads TGTGCCAGCAGATCAGGGACAGGGGGTATGGGTGAAGCTTTCTTT. Amino acids: CASRSGTGGMGEAFF.